This TCR beta chain was obtained from a study of blood T cell repertoires in COVID-19. Clones were sequenced by immunoSEQ multiplex PCR, and TCRdb holds only the in-frame ones, with some missing. The repertoire has under 200,000 clones, around 82% of them found once; the top ten carry 4% to 6.5%. Trimming shortened V by 4 bases and J by 5 bases, and 18 bases separated the two germline ends. This CDR3 is built from 15 residues. The V gene's germline CDR1 is SGDLS and CDR2 YYNGEE. The participants were between roughly 18 and 100 years old and came from some 25 US areas. This TCR came from a woman aged 55-69 years with acute COVID-19. Sequencing was done on a sample of PBMCs or T cells enriched from blood (not recorded which). V usage is TRBV9 and J usage is TRBJ1-2, with a weak D call TRBD1 (5 bases). The DNA of the CDR3 is TGTGCCAGCAGCCTTGAGCCCCAGGGACTGTATGGCTACACCTTC. The encoded protein is CASSLEPQGLYGYTF.